The entry below gives a single T cell receptor (beta chain) sequence along with its context. Its antigen is unknown. The source of the sample is a study of T-cell reconstitution after alpha-beta-depleted transplantation in children. General study findings and limits: Expanded graft clones numbering several hundred reportedly gave rise to alpha-beta T cells about two months after transplant. Surviving recipient cells, namely T cells and thymic progenitors, were the source of high day-60 TCRbeta diversity in some patients.

As it was prepared, the TCRbeta library received unique molecular identifiers. Via MiXCR, TCRdb re-called the PCR reads, giving one row per CDR3 protein. The table shows roughly 790,000 distinct CDR3 sequences, with 16% occurring only once. There are 18 residues in the CDR3. After removal of 2 bases from V and 5 bases from J, the junction contained 15 bases not matched to a gene. The sequencing here drew on PBMCs, mostly from graft donor cells, taken 360 days after TCRalphabeta/CD19-depleted stem cell transplant. The rearrangement uses TRBV12-3 or TRBV12-4 and TRBJ2-7, with 10 bases lining up with TRBD1. The clonotype was recovered from a male patient under 18 who had a stem cell transplant for acute lymphoblastic leukemia, so the T cells may come from the graft donor. CDR3 nucleotides: TGTGCCAGCAGTTTATGGGACAGGGGTTTTAGGAATGGCAACGAGCAGTACTTC. This gives the protein CASSLWDRGFRNGNEQYF.